This T cell receptor (beta chain) was captured in a study of blood T cell repertoires in COVID-19. Study information: The study drew acute and convalescent COVID-19 samples from the United States, Italy and Spain. The cDNA or gDNA used as material had been derived from T cells, B-cell-depleted T cells, or PBMCs.

Per the original data handling: Scientists estimated how many nucleated cells there were by amplifying reference gene primers. The table came from immunoSEQ multiplex PCR; TCRdb's copy has only in-frame clones and leaves some out. From that table come the V and J calls and clone size; the DNA was used to work out D and trimming. The sample records 340,000 or so clones, 87% being singletons. The CDR3 length is 18 residues. Germline CDR1 SGHNT, CDR2 YYREEE (reference sequence). V was pared by 3 bases and J by 0 bases, with 22 bases between. The origin of this receptor is a man aged 50 or older with active or convalescent COVID-19. The V call is TRBV5-4, the J call TRBJ2-7; perhaps TRBD2 as D (5 bases). The sequenced sample consisted of peripheral blood. The CDR3 DNA is TGTGCCAGCAGCTCTAGATGGGCAGGACTCCCTTCCTCCTACGAGCAGTACTTC. It specifies CASSSRWAGLPSSYEQYF.